One sample yielded the 26 T cell receptor beta chains listed below, sequenced in a study of blood T cells in healthy people across ages. A second PCR, run for about 7 to 11 cycles, used a sample-barcoded 5' primer plus a J-beta primer mix. One entry per CDR3 protein results from TCRdb running MiXCR on the 5' RACE reads. Here the sample spans approximately 580,000 distinct CDR3 sequences, around 24% being singletons. This same sample was also taken into another study, of T cells of mothers and their children.

The sample taken for sequencing was blood. All receptors derive from a boy under 18 in good health.

This clonotype came up a few times. The chain is built from TRBV9 and TRBJ2-5; 9 nucleotides agree with TRBD1. The CDR3 spans 15 residues. Germline-derived CDR1 and CDR2 are SGDLS and YYNGEE. The V segment lost 5 bases and the J segment 3 bases; nucleotides outside the gene matches: 8. The CDR3 nucleotides read TGTGCCAGCAGTGGGGGACAGGGAAGGGAAGAGACCCAGTACTTC. This codes for CASSGGQGREETQYF.

The chain carries TRBV12-3 or TRBV12-4 and TRBJ2-5; 7 nucleotides agree with TRBD1. The CDR3 runs to 14 residues. J was trimmed by 1 base and V by 5 bases; bases with no gene match: 4. The chain's CDR3 is CASSDRALQETQYF. The CDR3 DNA is TGTGCCAGCAGTGACAGGGCCCTCCAAGAGACCCAGTACTTC.

A few counts support this clonotype. The chain combines TRBV5-1 with TRBJ2-1; D assignment may be TRBD1 or TRBD2 (5 bases each). Germline V gives CDR1 SGHRS, CDR2 YFSETQ. The CDR3 runs 15 residues. V gave up 4 bases and J gave up 5 bases, with 16 bases separating them. In DNA form, the CDR3 reads TGCGCCAGCAGCAATCCCGGGACGCCGAACAATGAGCAGTTCTTC. Translation gives CASSNPGTPNNEQFF.

CDR3 residues: CASSSFGNTIYF. As DNA, the CDR3 is TGTGCCAGCAGCTCATTCGGAAACACCATATATTTT. The chain couples TRBV11-1 to TRBJ1-3; D call uncertain. V was cut by 4 bases and J by 4 bases, with 5 bases left in between. The CDR3 totals 12 residues. Germline V lookup: CDR1 SGHAT, CDR2 FQDESV (reference sequence).

V and J are TRBV6-2 or TRBV6-3 and TRBJ2-4; the match to TRBD2 covers 7 bases. Trimming at V came to 10 bases and at J to 6 bases, leaving 12 bases not matched to a gene. This CDR3 is built from 14 residues. Germline assignment: CDR1 MNHEY and CDR2 SVGEGT. The CDR3 here is CAISMGGNGNIQYF. The CDR3 nucleotides are TGTGCCATCTCTATGGGGGGGAACGGAAACATTCAGTACTTC.

The chain has TRBV7-2 and TRBJ1-2; no clear D. The V gene lost 0 bases and the J gene lost 8 bases, with 10 bases spanning the gap. CDR1 and CDR2 from the germline V gene are SGHTA and FQGNSA. This CDR3 contains 13 residues. DNA for the CDR3: TGTGCCAGCAGCTTAGCTAGGGTTACCGGCTACACCTTC. This sequence encodes CASSLARVTGYTF.

This chain connects TRBV3-1 to TRBJ1-4; TRBD1 aligns across 10 bases. This CDR3 comprises 15 residues. V shed 5 bases and J 7 bases; nucleotides not matched to a gene: 7. The germline V gene has CDR1 LGHDT and CDR2 YNNKEL (reference sequence). The CDR3: CASSLRQGAPEKLFF. In DNA, the CDR3 is TGTGCCAGCAGCTTGCGACAGGGGGCGCCTGAAAAACTGTTTTTT. Full variable domain (outside the CDR3, taken from reference TRBV3-1 and TRBJ1-4): DTAVSQTPKYLVTQMGNDKSIKCEQNLGHDTMYWYKQDSKKFLKIMFSYNNKELIINETVPNRFSPKSPDKAHLNLHINSLELGDSAVYFCASSLRQGAPEKLFFGSGTQLSVL.

About this clonotype: Here the CDR3 omits its conserved ending phenylalanine or tryptophan, so a read error is the likely source. The CDR3 loop reads CASSLAHGSSQETQYS. The CDR3, as DNA: TGTGCCAGCAGCTTAGCCCACGGTTCTTCGCAAGAGACCCAGTACTCC. The rearrangement uses TRBV7-2 and TRBJ2-5, with D hard to call. The germline V gene encodes CDR1 SGHTA and CDR2 FQGNSA. The V gene lost 0 bases and the J gene lost 2 bases, with 13 bases spanning the gap. CDR3 length: 16 residues.

The chain has TRBV5-5 and TRBJ2-7, with a possible D match to TRBD1 (5 bases). V lost 0 bases, J lost 0 bases, and 10 bases lay in between. The CDR3 runs 15 residues. Germline loops: CDR1 SGHKS, CDR2 YYEKEE (reference sequence). DNA of the CDR3: TGTGCCAGCAGCTTGGCGGCAGGGAACTCCTACGAGCAGTACTTC. This encodes CASSLAAGNSYEQYF.

This clonotype was recorded many times. The chain links TRBV28 to TRBJ2-5; 7 nucleotides match TRBD1. V dropped 7 bases and J dropped 3; count of bases not matched to a gene: 14. The CDR3 runs 16 residues. Per the germline V gene, CDR1 is MDHEN and CDR2 is SYDVKM. CDR3 DNA: TGTGCCAGCACCTCCCTCCCGGACAGGCGGGAAGAGACCCAGTACTTC. The encoded protein is CASTSLPDRREETQYF.

This clonotype turned up a few times. The V call is TRBV6-2 or TRBV6-3, the J call TRBJ1-1; D perhaps matches TRBD1 (6 bases). Germline values: CDR1 MNHEY, CDR2 SVGEGT. Trimming cost V 6 bases and J 2 bases, with 13 bases left between them. The CDR3 covers 14 residues. The CDR3, as DNA: TGTGCCAGCAGCCGCAACAGGGAAAACACTGAAGCTTTCTTT. Protein sequence: CASSRNRENTEAFF.

The chain uses TRBV29-1 and TRBJ2-3; 8 bases match TRBD2. After removal of 0 bases from V and 2 bases from J, the junction contained 7 bases not matched to a gene. This CDR3 is 16 amino acids long. Germline CDR1 reads SQVTM; CDR2 reads ANQGSEA. The CDR3, as DNA: TGCAGCGTTGAAGATCTTGCTAGCGGGCACACAGATACGCAGTATTTT. Translating it yields CSVEDLASGHTDTQYF.

This clonotype was observed a few times. V usage is TRBV20-1 and J usage is TRBJ2-1, with unresolved D. V lost 3 bases to trimming and J lost 6 bases, with 6 bases between them. The CDR3 loop spans 11 amino acids. Germline CDR1 and CDR2: DFQATT and SNEGSKA (reference sequence). In DNA, the CDR3 is TGCAGTGCTAGGTTAGTCAATGAGCAGTTCTTC. This sequence encodes CSARLVNEQFF.

The J gene is TRBJ2-1, the V gene TRBV3-1; D perhaps matches TRBD2 (5 bases). The germline gives CDR1 LGHDT, CDR2 YNNKEL (reference sequence). Trimming shortened V by 4 bases and J by 9 bases, and 10 bases separated the two germline ends. The CDR3 has 12 amino acids. CDR3 DNA: TGTGCCAGCAGCCTTCTAGCAGGTGAGCAGTTCTTC. It codes for CASSLLAGEQFF.

This rearrangement joins TRBV12-3 or TRBV12-4 to TRBJ2-7, with 13 bases fitting TRBD2. The J segment lost 6 bases and the V segment lost 3 bases, leaving 5 bases of the junction unmatched. The CDR3 runs to 15 residues. In DNA form, the CDR3 reads TGTGCCAGCAGTTTCGACCGACTAGCGGGAGGCGAGCAGTACTTC. Amino acid sequence: CASSFDRLAGGEQYF.

This clonotype was observed a handful of times. This sequence joins TRBV3-1 and TRBJ2-1, with D possibly being TRBD1 (6 bases). The CDR3 has 16 amino acids. The V end lost 2 bases, the J end lost 6 bases, and 17 bases lay between the germline ends. Germline V gives CDR1 LGHDT, CDR2 YNNKEL (reference sequence). The CDR3 DNA reads as TGTGCCAGCAGCCAAAAAGGGGGTTTAGCGATCAATGAGCAGTTCTTC. It specifies CASSQKGGLAINEQFF.

This chain links TRBV11-2 with TRBJ2-3; D call uncertain. V dropped 0 bases and J dropped 3 bases, with 4 bases sitting between them. This CDR3 contains 13 residues. CDR1 and CDR2 (germline): SGHAT, FQNNGV. CDR3 protein: CASSLDETDTQYF. CDR3 in DNA: TGTGCCAGCAGCTTAGATGAGACAGATACGCAGTATTTT.

The chain employs TRBV6-2 or TRBV6-3 and TRBJ2-5; TRBD1 agrees at 8 bases. The trim removed 5 bases at V and 2 bases at J, leaving 13 bases unmatched. Germline CDR1 and CDR2: MNHEY and SVGEGT. The CDR3 length is 17 residues. CDR3 amino acids: CASSPEGKRTGQETQYF. The CDR3 nucleotides read TGTGCCAGCAGTCCCGAAGGGAAGAGGACAGGGCAAGAGACCCAGTACTTC.

The chain combines TRBV29-1 with TRBJ2-5; D call uncertain. The V end was cut by 4 bases, the J end by 5 bases, with 14 bases between. Germline CDR1 SQVTM, CDR2 ANQGSEA. The CDR3 has 13 amino acids. CDR3 DNA sequence: TGCAGCGTTGCTTCTGCAGATCGGGAGACCCAGTACTTC. Translating gives CSVASADRETQYF.

This chain joins TRBV10-3 and TRBJ2-3; TRBD2 is a possible D gene (6 bases). Germline values: CDR1 ENHRY, CDR2 SYGVKD. V lost 9 bases to trimming and J lost 1 base, with 14 bases between them. This CDR3 contains 14 residues. The CDR3 loop is CAISRGEGTDTQYF. The CDR3 DNA reads as TGTGCCATTTCGCGGGGTGAGGGCACAGATACGCAGTATTTT.

This clonotype came up a few times. V and J are TRBV29-1 and TRBJ2-3; no reliable D call. Germline V lookup: CDR1 SQVTM, CDR2 ANQGSEA. This CDR3 has 13 residues. Trimming left V 4 bases short and J 2 bases short, with 10 bases between. The DNA for the CDR3 is TGCAGCGTTGTGGGTGAAAACACAGATACGCAGTATTTT. It yields the protein CSVVGENTDTQYF.

This clonotype has a handful of counts. This chain joins TRBV6-5 and TRBJ2-5, with D perhaps given as TRBD1 or TRBD2 (5 bases each). The CDR3 covers 14 residues. The V and J ends lost 2 bases and 5 bases respectively, with 12 bases between them. Germline CDR1 is MNHEY and CDR2 is SVGAGI. The CDR3 nucleotides are TGTGCCAGCAGTTACGGGACGGGGCTCGAGACCCAGTACTTC. Translating it yields CASSYGTGLETQYF.

The V and J genes are TRBV6-2 or TRBV6-3 and TRBJ1-1; 9 bases are shared with TRBD1. The CDR3 runs 12 residues. V trimming: 2 bases; J trimming: 12 bases; junction bases outside the gene matches: 4. Per germline, CDR1 MNHEY and CDR2 SVGEGT. The CDR3 region is CASSYPDRGTFF. Here the CDR3 DNA reads TGTGCCAGCAGTTACCCAGACAGGGGGACTTTCTTT.

This clonotype was observed a few times. V gene TRBV20-1 combines with J gene TRBJ2-3, with 11 bases lining up with TRBD2. V dropped 5 bases and J dropped 4; count of bases not matched to a gene: 14. Germline loops: CDR1 DFQATT, CDR2 SNEGSKA (reference sequence). The CDR3 spans 17 residues. CDR3 coding DNA: TGCAGTGCTGCCGAAGTACCGGGACTAGCGGACGCAGATACGCAGTATTTT. This encodes CSAAEVPGLADADTQYF.

The gene calls are TRBV7-2 and TRBJ2-5; D unclear. CDR1 is SGHTA and CDR2 is FQGNSA in the germline V gene. This CDR3 comprises 14 residues. Trimming removed 4 bases from V and 3 bases from J, with 12 bases in between. The CDR3 region is CASSSHGPKETQYF. The CDR3 DNA sequence: TGTGCCAGCAGCTCACACGGCCCAAAAGAGACCCAGTACTTC.

This chain links TRBV5-5 with TRBJ2-4; 8 bases are shared with TRBD1. Germline CDR1 SGHKS, CDR2 YYEKEE (reference sequence). The CDR3 totals 20 residues. V dropped 3 bases and J dropped 2; count of bases not matched to a gene: 19. The CDR3 DNA reads as TGTGCCAGCAGCTCCCTCCCCCAAATCGGACAGGGTGGGTCCAAAAACATTCAGTACTTC. Protein: CASSSLPQIGQGGSKNIQYF.